This TCR beta chain was retrieved from a study of regulatory T cells in long-lasting Graves disease. General study results and limits: No thyroid tissue was studied; the work used peripheral blood only.

Time point meaning: newly diagnosed GD, antithyroid drugs for less than 3 months. PBMCs provided the RNA from which the TCR library was made. From an endocrinology department in Xi'an, China, came the patients. According to the study, TCR beta libraries were built with iRepertoire HTBI primers and CDR3-region Arm-PCR. TCRdb fed the multiplex PCR reads into MiXCR, producing one record per CDR3 protein. The sample has 540,000 or so distinct CDR3 sequences, roughly 13% seen once. In its sample, this clonotype was seen a few times. Its cognate antigen is unknown. CDR1 and CDR2 from the germline V gene are KGHSH and LQKENI. This CDR3 contains 14 residues. V shed 0 bases and J shed 5 bases, with 8 bases lying between them. These data were also reused for a study on T cells in Graves' hyperthyroidism and ophthalmopathy. As reported in that work: Exclusion of patients followed from uncontrolled infection, other autoimmune disease, pregnancy or lactation.

The receptor's source is a man aged 30 to 39 with Graves disease. The sequenced sample was peripheral blood mononuclear cells (PBMCs), obtained at new diagnosis, from a patient treated with antithyroid drugs. The V and J genes are TRBV18 and TRBJ1-5; D not certain. The CDR3 coding sequence is TGTGCCAGCTCACCACCGGACTCAGATCAGCCCCAGCATTTT. Translation gives CASSPPDSDQPQHF.